The 26 T cell receptor beta chains below come from one sample, sequenced in a study of T cell clones after liver transplantation. Sequenced by immunoSEQ multiplex PCR; TCRdb stores in-frame clones only, minus some. In the table there are about 33,000 clones, about 95% of which are singletons. The sample here was CD8+ T cells from blood, taken 12 months after liver transplant. Receptors were obtained from a human patient who received a liver transplant. Some T cells may possibly be graft donor cells.

The chain is built from TRBV7-9 and TRBJ1-1, with D unresolved. The CDR3 totals 12 residues. V dropped 4 bases and J dropped 5 bases, with 8 bases sitting between them. Germline lookup yields CDR1 SEHNR and CDR2 FQNEAQ (reference sequence). The CDR3 protein is CASSSQRTEAFF. CDR3 DNA sequence: TGTGCCAGCAGCTCCCAGAGGACTGAAGCTTTCTTT.

The chain joins TRBV6-6 to TRBJ2-7, with 7 bases that match TRBD2. Germline V gene lookup returns CDR1 MNHNY and CDR2 SVGAGI (reference sequence). The CDR3 has 16 residues. After removal of 0 bases from V and 2 bases from J, the junction contained 7 bases not matched to a gene. Here the CDR3 DNA reads TGTGCCAGCAGTTACTCAACTAGCGAAGTAACCTACGAGCAGTACTTC. Translated, it gives CASSYSTSEVTYEQYF.

The CDR3 sequence is CASSPHFGDSQETQYF. CDR3 bases: TGTGCCAGCAGCCCCCACTTTGGGGACAGCCAAGAGACCCAGTACTTC. The V and J genes are TRBV7-9 and TRBJ2-5, with 7 bases aligning to TRBD1. The J segment lost 1 base and the V segment lost 5 bases, leaving 10 bases of the junction unmatched. The CDR3 extends over 16 amino acids. Germline lookup yields CDR1 SEHNR and CDR2 FQNEAQ (reference sequence).

This sequence joins TRBV25-1 and TRBJ2-7; D may be TRBD2 (5 bases). Germline V CDR1 and CDR2: MGHDK, SYGVNS. The CDR3 totals 15 residues. The V end lost 3 bases, the J end lost 0 bases, and 12 bases lay between the germline ends. This chain's CDR3 is CASSDWMGSSYEQYF. The CDR3 coding sequence is TGTGCCAGCAGTGATTGGATGGGGAGCTCCTACGAGCAGTACTTC.

The gene calls are TRBV7-9 and TRBJ2-7; no reliable D call. This CDR3 has 17 residues. Germline V gives CDR1 SEHNR, CDR2 FQNEAQ (reference sequence). V was cut by 2 bases and J by 3 bases, with 20 bases left in between. The CDR3 spells CASSLSPDLGLLYEQYF. The DNA of the CDR3 is TGTGCCAGCAGCTTATCGCCCGACCTGGGCCTTCTCTACGAGCAGTACTTC.

The V and J genes are TRBV11-2 and TRBJ1-2; perhaps TRBD1 as D (5 bases). Germline assignment: CDR1 SGHAT and CDR2 FQNNGV. V gave up 3 bases and J gave up 6 bases, with 26 bases separating them. This CDR3 contains 18 residues. The CDR3 nucleotides read TGTGCCAGCAGCTTCGCACCAAAAGCGGGACGCCTCAAGCATGGCTACACCTTC. Translated: CASSFAPKAGRLKHGYTF.

V is TRBV7-9 and J is TRBJ2-7; tentative D call: TRBD2 (5 bases). The V gene lost 5 bases and the J gene lost 0 bases, with 14 bases spanning the gap. The CDR3 length is 15 residues. Germline V gene sequence: CDR1 SEHNR, CDR2 FQNEAQ (reference sequence). CDR3 in amino acids: CASSRGKGSSYEQYF. In DNA, the CDR3 is TGTGCCAGCAGCCGAGGGAAGGGCAGCTCCTACGAGCAGTACTTC.

This clone is a singleton in its sample. Here the CDR3 DNA reads TGTGCCAGCAGCGCTAGGCCTGACAGAGCAGCTAACTATGGCTACACCTTC. This gives the protein CASSARPDRAANYGYTF. The chain links TRBV9 to TRBJ1-2, with a weak D call TRBD1 (5 bases). The CDR3 consists of 17 residues. V gave up 3 bases and J gave up 0 bases, with 18 bases separating them. CDR1 is SGDLS and CDR2 is YYNGEE in the germline V gene.

The chain is built from TRBV29-1 and TRBJ2-7, with a possible D match to TRBD2 (7 bases). Germline assignment: CDR1 SQVTM and CDR2 ANQGSEA. This CDR3 is built from 13 residues. Trimming took 7 bases from V and 2 from J, leaving 15 bases between them. DNA of the CDR3: TGCAGCGCTGAGGGGGGGGAGACCTACGAGCAGTACTTC. As protein: CSAEGGETYEQYF.

The genes are TRBV10-1 and TRBJ2-5; no definite D call. The CDR3 runs 13 residues. With 2 bases removed from V and 3 bases from J, the gap between germline ends came to 7 bases. CDR1 and CDR2 from the germline V gene are WNHNN and SYGVQD (reference sequence). CDR3 in DNA: TGCGCCAGCAGTGAGGGTAGGGAAGAGACCCAGTACTTC. Its protein is CASSEGREETQYF.

V usage is TRBV19 and J usage is TRBJ1-4, with D hard to call. CDR3 length equals 15 residues. Germline V gene lookup returns CDR1 LNHDA and CDR2 SQIVND (reference sequence). V gave up 7 bases and J gave up 8 bases, with 20 bases separating them. CDR3 sequence (DNA): TGTGCCAGTACCTCAGACTCGGGGAGCTACGAAAAACTGTTTTTT. Translation: CASTSDSGSYEKLFF.

The genes are TRBV28 and TRBJ2-7, with 10 bases that match TRBD2. Germline V gene data show CDR1 as MDHEN and CDR2 as SYDVKM. V gave up 5 bases and J gave up 6 bases; unmatched junction bases: 16. CDR3 size: 17 residues. CDR3 protein: CASSPRTEIRTSGEQYF. The CDR3 DNA sequence: TGTGCCAGCAGTCCCAGGACAGAAATAAGGACTAGCGGCGAGCAGTACTTC.

J is TRBJ2-1 and V is TRBV7-9; 11 nucleotides align to TRBD2. With 5 bases clipped from V and 7 bases from J, the junction kept 7 bases outside the gene matches. CDR1 is SEHNR and CDR2 is FQNEAQ in the germline V gene (reference sequence). The CDR3 runs 15 residues. The CDR3 protein is CASSDTSGRWNEQFF. In DNA, the CDR3 is TGTGCCAGCAGCGACACTAGCGGGAGATGGAATGAGCAGTTCTTC.

The table lists this clone with a count of one. The DNA for the CDR3 is TGTGCCAGCAGCTCCCTTCAGAGCTCCTACGAGCAGTACTTC. It translates to CASSSLQSSYEQYF. The V and J genes are TRBV7-2 and TRBJ2-7; D is unclear. V lost 4 bases to trimming and J lost 0 bases, with 10 bases between them. Germline V lookup: CDR1 SGHTA, CDR2 FQGNSA. The CDR3 has 14 amino acids.

The V call is TRBV9, the J call TRBJ2-5, with 8 bases matching TRBD1. CDR3 length: 14 amino acids. The junction had 5 bases not matched to a gene; V was cut back by 4 bases and J by 3 bases. In germline, CDR1 is SGDLS, CDR2 YYNGEE. CDR3 region: CASSSGTGEETQYF. DNA for the CDR3: TGTGCCAGCAGCTCGGGGACAGGAGAAGAGACCCAGTACTTC.

This clone was observed a single time. CDR3: CASSVERVNEQFF. The CDR3 DNA reads TGTGCCAGCAGCGTAGAAAGGGTAAATGAGCAGTTCTTC. The chain carries TRBV9 and TRBJ2-1; D uncertain. The germline gives CDR1 SGDLS, CDR2 YYNGEE. CDR3 size: 13 residues. V was clipped by 0 bases and J by 7 bases, with 8 bases between them.

This chain uses TRBV7-3 with TRBJ2-1; a weak D match, TRBD1 (6 bases). Germline values: CDR1 SGHTA, CDR2 FQGTGA. The germline V and J ends were trimmed by 1 base and 4 bases, with 11 bases remaining between them. This CDR3 is 15 amino acids long. CDR3 DNA sequence: TGTGCCAGCAGCTTAAAGGACAGCAGATACAATGAGCAGTTCTTC. Translation gives CASSLKDSRYNEQFF.

The chain couples TRBV7-2 to TRBJ2-7, with 13 bases that match TRBD2. The junction had 3 bases not matched to a gene; V was cut back by 1 base and J by 3 bases. The CDR3 length is 16 residues. CDR1 is SGHTA and CDR2 is FQGNSA in the germline V gene. Here the CDR3 reads CASSLGTSGGVYEQYF. The CDR3 DNA follows: TGTGCCAGCAGCTTAGGGACTAGCGGGGGCGTCTACGAGCAGTACTTC.

J is TRBJ2-7 and V is TRBV9; D is perhaps TRBD1 (6 bases). V lost 4 bases and J lost 3, with 11 bases in between. Looked up from germline, CDR1 is SGDLS and CDR2 is YYNGEE. The CDR3 consists of 13 residues. CDR3 DNA: TGTGCCAGCAGCATCTCGGACAGCTACGAGCAGTACTTC. Translation gives CASSISDSYEQYF.

The CDR3 sequence is CASSQDTLDGYTF. The CDR3 DNA reads TGCGCCAGCAGCCAAGATACCTTGGATGGCTACACCTTC. The chain joins TRBV4-1 to TRBJ1-2; D is undetermined. This CDR3 region has 13 residues. Trimming removed 0 bases at V and 6 bases at J, with 8 bases between. Germline loops: CDR1 MGHRA, CDR2 YSYEKL.

Sample share makes this clone medium-sized. This chain links TRBV13 with TRBJ2-1; a possible D gene is TRBD1 (5 bases). Germline CDR1 is PRHDT and CDR2 is FYEKMQ (reference sequence). The CDR3 has 13 amino acids. The V end lost 5 bases, the J end lost 9 bases, and 14 bases lay between the germline ends. The CDR3 is CASSHRGSPEQFF. The CDR3 DNA reads as TGTGCCAGCAGCCATAGGGGCAGTCCTGAGCAGTTCTTC.

This chain uses TRBV11-3 with TRBJ2-7; 12 bases are shared with TRBD2. CDR1 is SGHNT and CDR2 is YENEEA in the germline V gene. CDR3 length equals 16 residues. The junction had 9 bases not matched to a gene; V was cut back by 2 bases and J by 7 bases. The chain's CDR3 is CASSLPGTSGSREQYF. The DNA of the CDR3 is TGTGCCAGCAGCTTACCCGGGACTAGCGGGTCGCGGGAGCAGTACTTC.

This rearrangement joins TRBV4-1 to TRBJ1-1, with TRBD1 matching 7 bases. The germline V gene encodes CDR1 MGHRA and CDR2 YSYEKL. CDR3 length: 16 amino acids. V shed 4 bases, J shed 4 bases, and the junction held 12 bases outside the gene matches. The CDR3 sequence: CASSLYFDRDLTEAFF. CDR3 nucleotide sequence: TGCGCCAGCAGCCTCTACTTCGACAGGGACCTCACTGAAGCTTTCTTT.

The chain carries TRBV19 and TRBJ2-7; D is undetermined. The V end lost 4 bases, the J end lost 3 bases, and 7 bases lay between the germline ends. Germline V gives CDR1 LNHDA, CDR2 SQIVND (reference sequence). The CDR3 runs to 12 residues. As DNA, the CDR3 is TGTGCCAGTAGTACCGCCGACTACGAGCAGTACTTC. It yields the protein CASSTADYEQYF.

The chain joins TRBV9 to TRBJ1-2, with 7 positions matching TRBD1. Trimming took 3 bases from V and 7 from J; bases not matched to a gene: 9. This CDR3 is 14 amino acids long. CDR1 is SGDLS and CDR2 is YYNGEE in the germline V gene. The CDR3 is CASSARVGGGGYTF. The CDR3 nucleotides read TGTGCCAGCAGCGCCCGCGTAGGGGGCGGTGGCTACACCTTC.

The count of this clone is one. CDR3 nucleotide sequence: TGTGCCAGCAGTTCCACCATGAACACCGGGGAGCTGTTTTTT. It is translated as CASSSTMNTGELFF. The chain carries TRBV27 and TRBJ2-2; D gene unclear. V dropped 4 bases and J dropped 1 base, with 7 bases sitting between them. This CDR3 region has 14 residues. The germline V gene has CDR1 MNHEY and CDR2 SMNVEV (reference sequence).